Presented here are 12 T cell receptor beta chains from one specimen sequenced in a study of graft-versus-host responses after intestinal transplantation. TCRdb keeps only in-frame clones here, not all; method: immunoSEQ multiplex PCR. The repertoire holds about 130,000 clones, with just over 90% as singletons. No antigen has been identified for these receptors. This sample comprised unstimulated CD4+ T cells sorted from spleen or lymph node cells, obtained before intestinal transplant. These receptors all stem from a human donor who received an intestinal transplant.

The chain is built from TRBV6-6 and TRBJ2-7, with 8 bases lining up with TRBD1. Trimming cost V 5 bases and J 6 bases; bases outside gene matches: 6. Germline CDR1 is MNHNY and CDR2 is SVGAGI (reference sequence). CDR3 size: 13 residues. The CDR3 coding sequence is TGTGCCAGCAGTCAAACGACAGGGGTCGAGCAGTACTTC. Protein: CASSQTTGVEQYF.

This clone has a single count. The V gene is TRBV18, the J gene TRBJ2-4; 8 bases line up with TRBD1. The CDR3 extends over 18 amino acids. Germline V lookup: CDR1 KGHSH, CDR2 LQKENI. V lost 2 bases and J lost 4; bases outside the gene matches: 13. CDR3 in amino acids: CASSPADRAQGVKNIQYF. The CDR3 bases are TGTGCCAGCTCACCAGCGGACAGGGCCCAGGGGGTGAAAAACATTCAGTACTTC.

CDR3 sequence: CASRMGGTGGYEQYF. The CDR3 bases are TGTGCCAGCAGAATGGGGGGTACAGGGGGCTACGAGCAGTACTTC. The chain joins TRBV2 to TRBJ2-7, with 8 bases matching TRBD1. The CDR3 sequence is 15 residues long. The germline V gene encodes CDR1 SNHLY and CDR2 FYNNEI. J gave up 3 bases and V 6 bases, and 10 bases lay outside the gene matches. The whole variable domain, filled in from reference TRBV2 and TRBJ2-7, reads EPEVTQTPSHQVTQMGQEVILRCVPISNHLYFYWYRQILGQKVEFLVSFYNNEISEKSEIFDDQFSVERPDGSNFTLKIRSTKLEDSAMYFCASRMGGTGGYEQYFGPGTRLTVT.

The DNA for the CDR3 is TGTGCCAGCAGCTTACACGGGACTCGGGGCTACACCTTC. The encoded protein is CASSLHGTRGYTF. The chain is built from TRBV7-2 and TRBJ1-2; D might be TRBD1 (5 bases). V was shortened by 2 bases and J by 8 bases, with 12 bases between the two germline ends. Germline-derived CDR1 and CDR2 are SGHTA and FQGNSA. CDR3 length: 13 amino acids.

The gene calls are TRBV11-2 and TRBJ2-2; D is unresolved. The CDR3 has 11 residues. Per germline, CDR1 SGHAT and CDR2 FQNNGV. The V gene lost 4 bases and the J gene lost 10 bases, with 7 bases spanning the gap. The CDR3 loop is CASSYIEELFF. CDR3 DNA: TGTGCCAGCAGCTACATTGAGGAGCTGTTTTTT.

The chain has TRBV19 and TRBJ1-1; the match to TRBD1 covers 7 bases. In germline, CDR1 is LNHDA, CDR2 SQIVND (reference sequence). J gave up 4 bases and V 7 bases, and 9 bases lay outside the gene matches. The CDR3 contains 14 residues. The CDR3 coding sequence is TGTGCCAGTACCATGGCAGGGGGAGCCACTGAAGCTTTCTTT. It codes for CASTMAGGATEAFF.

The chain carries TRBV6-5 and TRBJ2-5, with D perhaps TRBD1 or TRBD2 (5 bases each). The V gene lost 8 bases and the J gene lost 5 bases, with 21 bases spanning the gap. The V gene's germline CDR1 is MNHEY and CDR2 SVGAGI. The CDR3 consists of 15 residues. The CDR3 loop is CASSSAGTPPETQYF. DNA of the CDR3: TGTGCCAGCTCTTCCGCCGGGACCCCCCCGGAGACCCAGTACTTC.

A note on this clone: At the DNA level, this CDR3 is encoded by other sequences in the same sample as well. This chain links TRBV6-1 with TRBJ1-1, with D hard to call. V was pared by 6 bases and J by 1 base, with 3 bases between. The CDR3 runs to 11 residues. CDR1 is MNHNS, CDR2 SASEGT, per germline. As DNA, the CDR3 is TGTGCCAGCAGCCGGAACACTGAAGCTTTCTTT. This translates into CASSRNTEAFF.

V is TRBV27 and J is TRBJ2-2; D unresolved. Germline V lookup: CDR1 MNHEY, CDR2 SMNVEV (reference sequence). The CDR3 has 12 amino acids. V gave up 2 bases and J gave up 6 bases, with 4 bases separating them. The CDR3 sequence: CASSLRPGELFF. Written as DNA, the CDR3 is TGTGCCAGCAGTTTAAGGCCCGGGGAGCTGTTTTTT.

V gene TRBV5-1 combines with J gene TRBJ1-1; D remains unclear. Trimming took 0 bases from V and 10 from J, leaving 16 bases between them. This CDR3 is 14 amino acids long. Germline CDR1 is SGHRS and CDR2 is YFSETQ. The CDR3 here is CASSLGVEAVGAFF. As DNA, the CDR3 is TGCGCCAGCAGCTTGGGAGTGGAGGCCGTGGGAGCTTTCTTT.

The chain carries TRBV6-1 and TRBJ1-5, with 7 bases identical to TRBD1. Germline V gene data show CDR1 as MNHNS and CDR2 as SASEGT. The trim removed 8 bases at V and 6 bases at J, leaving 4 bases unmatched. The CDR3 is 12 residues long. CDR3: CASGQGVQPQHF. CDR3 nucleotide sequence: TGTGCCAGCGGGCAGGGGGTTCAGCCCCAGCATTTT.

This chain joins TRBV6-6 and TRBJ2-1; D is undetermined. This CDR3 contains 15 residues. Trimming took off 5 bases at V and 7 bases at J, with 18 bases between the two ends. Looked up from germline, CDR1 is MNHNY and CDR2 is SVGAGI (reference sequence). The DNA for the CDR3 is TGTGCCAGCAGTCCTAGACTCCCAGCTAAAAATGAGCAGTTCTTC. It encodes CASSPRLPAKNEQFF.